This passage covers 20 T cell receptor beta chains from one sample sequenced in a study of blood T cell repertoires in COVID-19. The repertoire was sequenced with immunoSEQ multiplex PCR; TCRdb's copy has only in-frame clones and lacks some. Here the sample spans a few hundred thousand clones, 85% to 90% being singletons. Source material: PBMCs or T cells enriched from blood (not recorded which). The source is a woman aged 50 to 65 who had been exposed to COVID-19.

This clone has only a few counts. This rearrangement joins TRBV9 to TRBJ2-1, with D perhaps TRBD1 (6 bases). CDR3 length: 13 amino acids. CDR1 is SGDLS and CDR2 is YYNGEE in the germline V gene. Deletions cut 4 bases from V and 6 bases from J, with 11 bases between. The CDR3 here is CASSLRTVNEQFF. CDR3 DNA: TGTGCCAGCAGCTTACGGACAGTCAATGAGCAGTTCTTC.

The chain has TRBV7-8 and TRBJ2-7, with 11 positions matching TRBD2. V lost 5 bases, J lost 0 bases, and 6 bases stayed unmatched. CDR1 and CDR2 from the germline V gene are SGHVS and FQNEAQ. The CDR3 totals 16 residues. The DNA of the CDR3 is TGTGCCAGCAGCCCCGGTACTAGCGGGAGCTCCTACGAGCAGTACTTC. As protein: CASSPGTSGSSYEQYF. The full variable domain, with the rest looked up from reference TRBV7-8 and TRBJ2-7, is GAGVSQSPRYKVAKRGQDVALRCDPISGHVSLFWYQQALGQGPEFLTYFQNEAQLDKSGLPSDRFFAERPEGSVSTLKIQRTQQEDSAVYLCASSPGTSGSSYEQYFGPGTRLTVT.

The chain couples TRBV21-1 to TRBJ1-1. TRBV21-1 is tagged as a pseudogene. CDR3 length equals 16 residues. DNA for the CDR3: TGTGCCAGCAGCAAAGGTGGGCGGGGCCGGGGCACTGAAGCTTTCTTT. It translates to CASSKGGRGRGTEAFF.

This chain joins TRBV7-2 and TRBJ2-1; TRBD2 agrees at 8 bases. Trimming took 1 base from V and 10 from J; bases not matched to a gene: 6. CDR3 length: 14 residues. Germline CDR1 reads SGHTA; CDR2 reads FQGNSA. CDR3 DNA sequence: TGTGCCAGCAGCTTAGAACTAGCGGACTTAGAGCAGTTCTTC. Translation: CASSLELADLEQFF.

The chain combines TRBV9 with TRBJ1-6, with 7 bases that match TRBD1. With V trimmed by 3 bases and J by 4 bases, 10 bases remained unmatched. Germline V gene lookup returns CDR1 SGDLS and CDR2 YYNGEE. The CDR3 sequence is 17 residues long. The CDR3 DNA reads as TGTGCCAGCAGCGCTGAGACAGGGACCAGTTATAATTCACCCCTCCACTTT. Translated, it gives CASSAETGTSYNSPLHF.

This sequence joins TRBV6-5 and TRBJ2-7, with D perhaps matching TRBD1 (6 bases). Trimming cost V 6 bases and J 9 bases, with 15 bases left between them. Germline V lookup: CDR1 MNHEY, CDR2 SVGAGI. The CDR3 totals 12 residues. This CDR3 is CASRLTGLPQYF. The CDR3, as DNA: TGTGCCAGCAGGTTAACAGGGCTGCCGCAGTACTTC.

J is TRBJ2-1 and V is TRBV27; TRBD1 matches 8 bases. The CDR3 loop spans 16 amino acids. V was clipped by 5 bases and J by 0 bases; unmatched bases: 6. Germline CDR1 and CDR2: MNHEY and SMNVEV (reference sequence). Here the CDR3 DNA reads TGTGCCAGCAGTCTGACAGGGGCGAACTCCTACAATGAGCAGTTCTTC. This codes for CASSLTGANSYNEQFF.

On this clone: Compared with germline, one end of the junction differs, possibly owing to a read error. V is TRBV7-7 and J is TRBJ2-2; 9 bases are shared with TRBD1. The CDR3 spans 15 residues. Germline loops: CDR1 SSHAT, CDR2 FNYEAQ (reference sequence). The DNA for the CDR3 is TGTGCTAGCAGCTCCAAGGGACAGGGCACCGGGGAGCTGTTTTTT. It codes for CASSSKGQGTGELFF. Complete variable domain (other parts from reference TRBV7-7 and TRBJ2-2): GAGVSQSPRYKVTKRGQDVTLRCDPISSHATLYWYQQALGQGPEFLTYFNYEAQPDKSGLPSDRFSAERPEGSISTLTIQRTEQRDSAMYRCASSSKGQGTGELFFGEGSRLTVL.

The J gene is TRBJ1-3, the V gene TRBV4-1, with D hard to call. The CDR3 runs to 14 residues. V gave up 4 bases and J gave up 0 bases, with 7 bases separating them. Germline CDR1 MGHRA, CDR2 YSYEKL. As DNA, the CDR3 is TGCGCCAGCAGCCCGAGATCCTCTGGAAACACCATATATTTT. It encodes CASSPRSSGNTIYF.

This clone appeared once. Other DNA sequences from this sample encode an identical CDR3 as well. The chain is built from TRBV5-1 and TRBJ1-2; D gene uncertain. Germline lookup yields CDR1 SGHRS and CDR2 YFSETQ. The CDR3 is 13 amino acids. The V gene lost 0 bases and the J gene lost 5 bases, with 8 bases spanning the gap. The CDR3 protein is CASSLESGYGYTF. The CDR3 nucleotides read TGCGCCAGCAGCTTGGAGTCAGGATATGGCTACACCTTC.

The V gene is TRBV20-1, the J gene TRBJ2-5; a weak D match, TRBD2 (5 bases). Germline CDR1 reads DFQATT; CDR2 reads SNEGSKA (reference sequence). The CDR3 runs to 11 residues. CDR3 region: CSGGPGETQYF. The DNA of the CDR3 is TGCAGCGGCGGGCCGGGGGAGACCCAGTACTTC.

The V call is TRBV12-3 or TRBV12-4, the J call TRBJ2-7; D gene uncertain. This CDR3 is 13 amino acids long. The V end lost 3 bases, the J end lost 2 bases, and 8 bases lay between the germline ends. CDR3 bases: TGTGCCAGCAGTTTGAGCCGAGCCTACGAGCAGTACTTC. Its protein is CASSLSRAYEQYF.

The rearrangement uses TRBV11-2 and TRBJ2-5; 8 bases map to TRBD1. This CDR3 is built from 16 residues. Looked up from germline, CDR1 is SGHAT and CDR2 is FQNNGV. After removal of 4 bases from V and 5 bases from J, the junction contained 12 bases not matched to a gene. The CDR3 is CASSSGTGGNGETQYF. The CDR3 DNA sequence: TGTGCCAGCAGCTCCGGGACAGGTGGCAATGGGGAGACCCAGTACTTC.

The chain carries TRBV6-1 and TRBJ1-2, with 7 bases lining up with TRBD1. Germline V gives CDR1 MNHNS, CDR2 SASEGT. The CDR3 consists of 13 residues. V shed 3 bases and J 7 bases; nucleotides not matched to a gene: 5. The CDR3 DNA sequence: TGTGCCAGCAGTGACCGGGACAGAGGTGGCTACACCTTC. As protein: CASSDRDRGGYTF.

The V gene is TRBV28, the J gene TRBJ1-2, with D perhaps matching TRBD1 (6 bases). CDR1 is MDHEN, CDR2 SYDVKM, per germline. The CDR3 contains 12 residues. Trimming took off 6 bases at V and 5 bases at J, with 10 bases between the two ends. Written as DNA, the CDR3 is TGTGCCAGCAGGAGTACAGGGTATGGCTACACCTTC. Residues: CASRSTGYGYTF.

This rearrangement joins TRBV6-5 to TRBJ2-7, with a weak D call TRBD1 (6 bases). V lost 5 bases and J lost 3, with 14 bases in between. The CDR3 is made up of 14 amino acids. CDR1 is MNHEY, CDR2 SVGAGI, per germline. The CDR3 bases are TGTGCCAGCAGTAGCCGGGACAAACTCTACGAGCAGTACTTC. Encoded protein: CASSSRDKLYEQYF.

The chain recombines TRBV18 with TRBJ1-4; D might be TRBD1 (5 bases). The CDR3 is 14 amino acids. The germline V gene encodes CDR1 KGHSH and CDR2 LQKENI. Trimming removed 2 bases at V and 4 bases at J, with 8 bases between. CDR3 in DNA: TGTGCCAGCTCACCAGCAGGGATTAATGAAAAACTGTTTTTT. Amino acid sequence: CASSPAGINEKLFF.

V is TRBV7-2 and J is TRBJ1-2; D remains ambiguous. The CDR3 covers 13 residues. Trimming stripped 5 bases from V and 6 bases from J, with 13 bases between. Germline CDR1 and CDR2: SGHTA and FQGNSA. CDR3 DNA sequence: TGTGCCAGCAGCAGGCCCGGCGGGGATGGCTACACCTTC. This sequence encodes CASSRPGGDGYTF.

The chain is built from TRBV3-1 (or the pseudogene TRBV3-2) and TRBJ1-1; 7 bases line up with TRBD1. Trimming removed 4 bases from V and 10 bases from J; junction bases left unmatched: 6. Looked up from germline, CDR1 is LGHDT and CDR2 is YNNKEL (reference sequence). CDR3 length: 12 residues. In DNA, the CDR3 is TGTGCCAGCAGCCTAGAGGGGGCGCGAGCTTTCTTT. It codes for CASSLEGARAFF.

This chain joins TRBV2 and TRBJ1-2; D is unclear. This CDR3 spans 14 amino acids. Germline V gene lookup returns CDR1 SNHLY and CDR2 FYNNEI. Trimming left V 4 bases short and J 4 bases short, with 13 bases between. For the CDR3, the DNA is TGTGCCAGCAGTGCACTACTGAAAAGCTATGGCTACACCTTC. Translation gives CASSALLKSYGYTF.